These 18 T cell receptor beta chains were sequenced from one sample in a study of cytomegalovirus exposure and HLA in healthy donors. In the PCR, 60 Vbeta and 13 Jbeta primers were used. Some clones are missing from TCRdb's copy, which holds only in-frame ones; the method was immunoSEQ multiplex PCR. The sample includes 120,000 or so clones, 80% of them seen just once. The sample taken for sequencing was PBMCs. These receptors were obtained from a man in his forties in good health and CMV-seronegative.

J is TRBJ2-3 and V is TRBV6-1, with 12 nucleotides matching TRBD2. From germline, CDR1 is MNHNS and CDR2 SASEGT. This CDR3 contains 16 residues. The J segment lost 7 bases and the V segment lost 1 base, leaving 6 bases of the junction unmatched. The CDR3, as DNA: TGTGCCAGCAGTGAAGGGAGGACTAGCGGGGTAAATACGCAGTATTTT. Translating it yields CASSEGRTSGVNTQYF.

CDR3 in amino acids: CASSQSGGNLLSGANVLTF. In DNA, the CDR3 is TGCGCCAGCAGCCAAAGCGGAGGGAATCTCCTCTCTGGGGCCAACGTCCTGACTTTC. The gene calls are TRBV5-1 and TRBJ2-6; possible D gene TRBD2, 6 bases. The CDR3 has 19 amino acids. V gave up 4 bases and J gave up 0 bases, with 20 bases separating them. Germline CDR1 SGHRS, CDR2 YFSETQ.

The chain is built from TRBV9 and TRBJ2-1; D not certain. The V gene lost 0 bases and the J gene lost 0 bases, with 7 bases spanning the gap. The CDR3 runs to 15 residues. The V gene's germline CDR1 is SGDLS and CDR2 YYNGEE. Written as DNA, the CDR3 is TGTGCCAGCAGCGTAGGAATAGTCTCCTACAATGAGCAGTTCTTC. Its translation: CASSVGIVSYNEQFF. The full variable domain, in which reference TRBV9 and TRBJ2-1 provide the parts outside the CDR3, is DSGVTQTPKHLITATGQRVTLRCSPRSGDLSVYWYQQSLDQGLQFLIQYYNGEERAKGNILERFSAQQFPDLHSELNLSSLELGDSALYFCASSVGIVSYNEQFFGPGTRLTVL.

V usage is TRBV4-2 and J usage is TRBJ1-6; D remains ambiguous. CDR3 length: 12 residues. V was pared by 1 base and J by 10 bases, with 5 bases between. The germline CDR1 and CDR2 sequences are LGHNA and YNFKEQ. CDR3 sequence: CASSQGPSPLHF. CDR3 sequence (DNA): TGTGCCAGCAGCCAAGGTCCATCACCCCTCCACTTT.

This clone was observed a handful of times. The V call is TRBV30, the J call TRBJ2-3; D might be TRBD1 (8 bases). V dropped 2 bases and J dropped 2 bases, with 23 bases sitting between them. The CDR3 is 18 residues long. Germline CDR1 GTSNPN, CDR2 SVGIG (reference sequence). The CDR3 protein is CAWSRQGSAGLHTDTQYF. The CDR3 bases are TGTGCCTGGAGTCGACAGGGGTCGGCGGGACTACACACAGATACGCAGTATTTT.

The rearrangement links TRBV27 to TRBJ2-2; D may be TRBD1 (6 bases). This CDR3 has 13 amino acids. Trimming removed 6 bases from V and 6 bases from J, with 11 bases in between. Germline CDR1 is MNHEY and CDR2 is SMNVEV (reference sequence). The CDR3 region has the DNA TGTGCCAGCAGCCGTGGGGGCCCCGGGGAGCTGTTTTTT. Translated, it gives CASSRGGPGELFF.

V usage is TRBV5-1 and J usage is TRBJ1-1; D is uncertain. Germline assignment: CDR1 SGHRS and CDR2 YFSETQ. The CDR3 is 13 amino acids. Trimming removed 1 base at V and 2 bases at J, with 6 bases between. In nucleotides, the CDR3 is TGCGCCAGCAGCTTGTTCCAAAACACTGAAGCTTTCTTT. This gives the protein CASSLFQNTEAFF.

The CDR3: CASSLDRVVPGTDTQYF. CDR3 nucleotide sequence: TGTGCCAGCAGCTTAGACCGTGTGGTGCCAGGCACAGATACGCAGTATTTT. V gene TRBV7-8 combines with J gene TRBJ2-3; D is undetermined. Per the germline V gene, CDR1 is SGHVS and CDR2 is FQNEAQ. CDR3 length equals 17 residues. The germline V and J ends were trimmed by 1 base and 1 base, with 15 bases remaining between them.

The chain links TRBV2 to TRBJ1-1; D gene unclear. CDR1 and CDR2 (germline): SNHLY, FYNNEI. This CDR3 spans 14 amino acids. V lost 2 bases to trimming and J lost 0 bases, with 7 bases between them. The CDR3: CASSETVMNTEAFF. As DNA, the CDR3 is TGTGCCAGCAGTGAAACAGTCATGAACACTGAAGCTTTCTTT.

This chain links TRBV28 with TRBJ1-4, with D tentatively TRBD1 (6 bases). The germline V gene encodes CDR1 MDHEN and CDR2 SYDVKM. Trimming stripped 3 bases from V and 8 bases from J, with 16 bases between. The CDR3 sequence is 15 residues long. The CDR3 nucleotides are TGTGCCAGCAGTTTCTATGCCAGGGGCAGAGAAAAACTGTTTTTT. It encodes CASSFYARGREKLFF.

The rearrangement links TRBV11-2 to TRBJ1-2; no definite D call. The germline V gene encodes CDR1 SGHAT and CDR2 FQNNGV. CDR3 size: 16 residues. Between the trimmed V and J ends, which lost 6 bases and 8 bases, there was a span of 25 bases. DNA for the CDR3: TGTGCCAGCAGAATAAGTTCGGGATCCCTGTTGGGGGGCTACACCTTC. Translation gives CASRISSGSLLGGYTF. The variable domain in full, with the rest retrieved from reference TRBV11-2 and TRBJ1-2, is EAGVAQSPRYKIIEKRQSVAFWCNPISGHATLYWYQQILGQGPKLLIQFQNNGVVDDSQLPKDRFSAERLKGVDSTLKIQPAKLEDSAVYLCASRISSGSLLGGYTFGSGTRLTVV.

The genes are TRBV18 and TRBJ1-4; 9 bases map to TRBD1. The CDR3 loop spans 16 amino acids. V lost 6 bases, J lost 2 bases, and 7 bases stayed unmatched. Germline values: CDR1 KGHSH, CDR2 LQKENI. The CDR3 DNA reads TGTGCCAGCTCCCCTTGGACAGGGGTTACTAATGAAAAACTGTTTTTT. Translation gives CASSPWTGVTNEKLFF.

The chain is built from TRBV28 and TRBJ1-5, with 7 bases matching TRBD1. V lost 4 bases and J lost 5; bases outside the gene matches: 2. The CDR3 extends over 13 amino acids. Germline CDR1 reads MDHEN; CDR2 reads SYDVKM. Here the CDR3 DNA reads TGTGCCAGCAGTTCTGGGACAGATCAGCCCCAGCATTTT. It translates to CASSSGTDQPQHF.

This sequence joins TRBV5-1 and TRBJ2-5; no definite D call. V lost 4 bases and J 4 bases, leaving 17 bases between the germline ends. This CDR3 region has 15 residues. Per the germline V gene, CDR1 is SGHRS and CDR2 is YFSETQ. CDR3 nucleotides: TGCGCCAGCAGCCTGGCCCTTGGCCCAACAGAGACCCAGTACTTC. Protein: CASSLALGPTETQYF.

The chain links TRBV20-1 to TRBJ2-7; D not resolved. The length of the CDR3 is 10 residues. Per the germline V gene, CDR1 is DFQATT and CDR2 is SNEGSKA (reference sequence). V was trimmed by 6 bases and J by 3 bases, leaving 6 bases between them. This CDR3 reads CSALRYEQYF. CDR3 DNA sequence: TGCAGTGCCCTACGCTACGAGCAGTACTTC.

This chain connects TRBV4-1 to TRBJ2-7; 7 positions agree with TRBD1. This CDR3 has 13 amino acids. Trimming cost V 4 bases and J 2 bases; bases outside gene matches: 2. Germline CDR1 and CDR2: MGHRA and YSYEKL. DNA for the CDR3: TGCGCCAGCAGCCCCGACAGGGCCTACGAGCAGTACTTC. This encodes CASSPDRAYEQYF.

In DNA form, the CDR3 reads TGCAGCGTTGAAAGGCAGCGGGAAGAGACCCAGTACTTC. Translating gives CSVERQREETQYF. This chain links TRBV29-1 with TRBJ2-5; D perhaps matches TRBD2 (6 bases). Germline V lookup: CDR1 SQVTM, CDR2 ANQGSEA. There are 13 residues in the CDR3. V shed 2 bases and J shed 3 bases, with 10 bases lying between them. Combining the CDR3 with reference TRBV29-1 and TRBJ2-5 gives the whole variable domain SAVISQKPSRDICQRGTSLTIQCQVDSQVTMMFWYRQQPGQSLTLIATANQGSEATYESGFVIDKFPISRPNLTFSTLTVSNMSPEDSSIYLCSVERQREETQYFGPGTRLLVL.

The CDR3 region is CASSLEGASGSIPYF. CDR3 DNA: TGTGCCAGCAGTTTAGAGGGGGCTAGCGGGAGTATCCCGTACTTC. The chain joins TRBV28 to TRBJ2-7; TRBD2 matches at 10 bases. Per the germline V gene, CDR1 is MDHEN and CDR2 is SYDVKM. The CDR3 totals 15 residues. Germline trimming cut 2 bases from V and 12 bases from J; bases unmatched to any gene: 13.